One and the same sample provided the 25 T cell receptor beta chains below, sequenced in a study of post-analysis software for immune sequencing data. These TCRs are of unknown antigen specificity. Each TCR beta cDNA library carried unique molecular identifiers. Each CDR3 protein gets one entry after TCRdb re-called the PCR reads with MiXCR. The repertoire holds about 460,000 distinct CDR3 sequences, with under 55% as singletons. Study-level points and caveats: In patients, about 5 TRBV segments were more frequent than in controls, with TRBV5-6, TRBV5-1 and TRBV20-1 among them.

Sequences were obtained from blood. All receptors derive from a girl aged 10-17 years with multiple sclerosis.

This clonotype was seen a few times. The chain has TRBV7-6 and TRBJ2-1; the D gene is possibly TRBD1 (6 bases). This CDR3 is 14 amino acids long. Deletions cut 1 base from V and 9 bases from J, with 13 bases between. Germline values: CDR1 SGHVS, CDR2 FNYEAQ. The CDR3: CASSLGAGAGEQFF. Written as DNA, the CDR3 is TGTGCCAGCAGCTTAGGGGCAGGGGCTGGTGAGCAGTTCTTC.

The chain links TRBV6-5 to TRBJ2-7; D uncertain. The CDR3 totals 16 residues. The V gene lost 0 bases and the J gene lost 7 bases, with 19 bases spanning the gap. Germline CDR1 MNHEY, CDR2 SVGAGI. CDR3 sequence reads: CASSYSKTRSYNEQYF. In DNA, the CDR3 is TGTGCCAGCAGTTACTCGAAAACCAGGAGCTACAATGAGCAGTACTTC.

The chain recombines TRBV15 with TRBJ1-2, with 7 bases matching TRBD1. The CDR3 length is 14 residues. V dropped 8 bases and J dropped 2; count of bases not matched to a gene: 8. The germline V gene has CDR1 LNHNV and CDR2 YYDKDF (reference sequence). DNA of the CDR3: TGTGCCACCCGGAGGGGGCCGGCGAACTATGGCTACACCTTC. It translates to CATRRGPANYGYTF.

A few counts support this clonotype. The chain carries TRBV9 and TRBJ2-1; TRBD2 matches at 8 bases. Germline V gene lookup returns CDR1 SGDLS and CDR2 YYNGEE. The CDR3 covers 16 residues. The ends lost 0 bases at V and 1 base at J; junction bases unmatched: 3. CDR3 sequence: CASSVDLAGSYNEQFF. As DNA, the CDR3 is TGTGCCAGCAGCGTAGATCTAGCGGGTTCCTACAATGAGCAGTTCTTC.

This clonotype was counted only a few times. V gene TRBV7-8 combines with J gene TRBJ2-5; TRBD1 matches at 10 bases. The CDR3 has 18 amino acids. V gave up 1 base and J gave up 0 bases; unmatched junction bases: 8. CDR1 and CDR2 from the germline V gene are SGHVS and FQNEAQ. CDR3 sequence: CASSLVGQGTPDQETQYF. Written as DNA, the CDR3 is TGTGCCAGCAGCTTAGTGGGACAGGGGACCCCTGACCAAGAGACCCAGTACTTC.

This clonotype has more than one count but fewer than ten. CDR3 residues: CASSQVSDRNYGYTF. The CDR3 nucleotides are TGCGCCAGCAGCCAAGTTTCGGACAGGAATTATGGCTACACCTTC. The chain couples TRBV4-1 to TRBJ1-2, with 7 bases aligning to TRBD1. This CDR3 contains 15 residues. Germline V CDR1 and CDR2: MGHRA, YSYEKL. Trimming removed 1 base from V and 5 bases from J; junction bases left unmatched: 7.

V gene TRBV3-1 combines with J gene TRBJ1-6, with D unresolved. The CDR3 covers 14 residues. Trimming took 1 base from V and 9 from J, leaving 10 bases between them. Germline V gene data show CDR1 as LGHDT and CDR2 as YNNKEL (reference sequence). The CDR3 sequence: CASSQGGSVSPLHF. CDR3 coding DNA: TGTGCCAGCAGCCAAGGAGGCAGCGTTTCACCCCTCCACTTT.

Worth noting for this clonotype: The junction departs from germline at one end; a sequencing error may be responsible. The chain has TRBV7-8 and TRBJ2-1; tentatively, D is TRBD1 (5 bases). Germline V CDR1 and CDR2: SGHVS, FQNEAQ. This CDR3 is built from 17 residues. CDR3 amino acids: CAGSLARVLLPYNEQFF. The CDR3 DNA reads as TGTGCCGGCAGCTTAGCCAGGGTCCTCCTTCCGTACAATGAGCAGTTCTTC.

The V call is TRBV28, the J call TRBJ2-5, with TRBD1 matching 10 bases. Germline V gene lookup returns CDR1 MDHEN and CDR2 SYDVKM. There are 18 residues in the CDR3. J was trimmed by 3 bases and V by 3 bases; bases with no gene match: 13. The CDR3 region is CASSFLTGGPPGEETQYF. The CDR3 nucleotides read TGTGCCAGCAGTTTCCTGACAGGGGGCCCGCCCGGTGAAGAGACCCAGTACTTC.

This clonotype has just a few counts. The chain links TRBV20-1 to TRBJ2-7; the D gene could be TRBD1 or TRBD2 (6 bases each). CDR1 and CDR2 from the germline V gene are DFQATT and SNEGSKA (reference sequence). With 7 bases removed from V and 3 bases from J, the gap between germline ends came to 19 bases. This CDR3 comprises 14 residues. Written as DNA, the CDR3 is TGCAGTGGCAACCAGGGGACTCCGAACTACGAGCAGTACTTC. It codes for CSGNQGTPNYEQYF.

The chain carries TRBV28 and TRBJ2-7; D not resolved. CDR1 is MDHEN and CDR2 is SYDVKM in the germline V gene. The CDR3 totals 13 residues. Trimming removed 4 bases at V and 0 bases at J, with 7 bases between. The CDR3 DNA reads as TGTGCCAGCAGTTCAGCTCTCTCCTACGAGCAGTACTTC. Translating it yields CASSSALSYEQYF.

Only a few counts were recorded for this clonotype. This chain uses TRBV20-1 with TRBJ2-5, with TRBD2 identical over 8 bases. Looked up from germline, CDR1 is DFQATT and CDR2 is SNEGSKA (reference sequence). The CDR3 is made up of 14 amino acids. Germline trimming cut 4 bases from V and 2 bases from J; bases unmatched to any gene: 6. In DNA, the CDR3 is TGCAGTGCTACTCTACCGGGGGGGCAAGAGACCCAGTACTTC. Residues: CSATLPGGQETQYF.

This clonotype was seen a handful of times. The rearrangement links TRBV7-9 to TRBJ1-5, with D possibly being TRBD1 (6 bases). This CDR3 has 14 residues. In germline, CDR1 is SEHNR, CDR2 FQNEAQ (reference sequence). The V and J ends lost 3 bases and 4 bases respectively, with 10 bases between them. CDR3 protein: CASSLAGTNQPQHF. The CDR3 nucleotides read TGTGCCAGCAGCTTGGCAGGGACAAATCAGCCCCAGCATTTT. The entire variable domain, with the rest obtained from reference TRBV7-9 and TRBJ1-5, is as follows: DTGVSQNPRHKITKRGQNVTFRCDPISEHNRLYWYRQTLGQGPEFLTYFQNEAQLEKSRLLSDRFSAERPKGSFSTLEIQRTEQGDSAMYLCASSLAGTNQPQHFGDGTRLSIL.

This clonotype was detected only a few times. This sequence joins TRBV4-2 and TRBJ1-6; 8 nucleotides agree with TRBD1. V lost 0 bases, J lost 6 bases, and 7 bases stayed unmatched. The CDR3 covers 17 residues. CDR1 and CDR2 from the germline V gene are LGHNA and YNFKEQ. CDR3 sequence (DNA): TGTGCCAGCAGCCAAGACCCAGGGGGCTCGCGTAATTCACCCCTCCACTTT. It specifies CASSQDPGGSRNSPLHF.

This rearrangement joins TRBV5-1 to TRBJ2-5; the match to TRBD2 covers 10 bases. This CDR3 region has 15 residues. J was trimmed by 11 bases and V by 0 bases; bases with no gene match: 10. Germline V gene data show CDR1 as SGHRS and CDR2 as YFSETQ. This CDR3 reads CASSLEGLAVHGQYF. The CDR3 DNA follows: TGCGCCAGCAGCTTGGAAGGACTAGCGGTTCACGGGCAGTACTTC.

This clonotype showed up just a few times. J is TRBJ2-7 and V is TRBV29-1, with TRBD2 matching over 8 bases. The CDR3 runs to 13 residues. The junction had 6 bases not matched to a gene; V was cut back by 4 bases and J by 4 bases. Germline CDR1 and CDR2: SQVTM and ANQGSEA. As DNA, the CDR3 is TGCAGCGTTGTGGAGCGGGAGCGATACGAGCAGTACTTC. Its protein product is CSVVERERYEQYF.

The rearrangement links TRBV5-8 to TRBJ1-2, with a possible D match to TRBD1 (5 bases). The germline gives CDR1 SGHTS, CDR2 YDEGEE. With 2 bases removed from V and 0 bases from J, the gap between germline ends came to 8 bases. This CDR3 is 14 amino acids long. The CDR3, as DNA: TGTGCCAGCAGCTTCCCGGGGCCTAACTATGGCTACACCTTC. It encodes CASSFPGPNYGYTF.

The chain is built from TRBV3-1 and TRBJ2-7; 9 nucleotides agree with TRBD1. This CDR3 is 13 amino acids long. CDR1 and CDR2 from the germline V gene are LGHDT and YNNKEL (reference sequence). V lost 4 bases to trimming and J lost 6 bases; unmatched junction nucleotides: 4. This chain's CDR3 is CASSRDREAEQYF. CDR3 DNA sequence: TGTGCCAGCAGCCGGGACAGGGAAGCCGAGCAGTACTTC.

This clonotype was detected only a few times. CDR3 in amino acids: CSARRGSYSGANVLTF. The CDR3 DNA sequence: TGCAGTGCTAGAAGGGGCAGCTACTCTGGGGCCAACGTCCTGACTTTC. The chain employs TRBV20-1 and TRBJ2-6; the D gene is possibly TRBD1 (5 bases). CDR3 length: 16 residues. CDR1 is DFQATT, CDR2 SNEGSKA, per germline (reference sequence). Trimming stripped 2 bases from V and 0 bases from J, with 11 bases between.

This clonotype turned up a few times. The chain combines TRBV29-1 with TRBJ1-4, with 10 positions matching TRBD1. This CDR3 comprises 13 residues. J lost 10 bases, V lost 6 bases, and 8 bases had no gene match. Germline lookup yields CDR1 SQVTM and CDR2 ANQGSEA. The CDR3 sequence: CSVPDRGQGKLFF. The CDR3 DNA follows: TGCAGCGTGCCCGACAGGGGGCAGGGAAAACTGTTTTTT.

In this sample, this clonotype turned up a few times. This chain connects TRBV7-3 to TRBJ2-6; D might be TRBD1 or TRBD2, each matching 5 bases. From germline, CDR1 is SGHTA and CDR2 FQGTGA. The V end lost 2 bases, the J end lost 1 base, and 9 bases lay between the germline ends. This CDR3 spans 16 amino acids. The CDR3 loop is CASSLGGPSGANVLTF. As DNA, the CDR3 is TGTGCCAGCAGCTTAGGGGGTCCTTCTGGGGCCAACGTCCTGACTTTC.

Comments on this clonotype: Its ends do not fully match the called genes, so a read error is possible. The V gene is TRBV15, the J gene TRBJ2-7, with 7 bases matching TRBD2. CDR3 length: 14 amino acids. Germline CDR1 reads LNHNV; CDR2 reads YYDKDF (reference sequence). The CDR3 sequence: CATNRDREAYEQYF. The CDR3 DNA sequence: TGTGCCACCAACAGAGACCGGGAGGCCTACGAGCAGTACTTC.

This clonotype came up a few times. This chain uses TRBV5-1 with TRBJ1-1, with D maybe TRBD1 (6 bases). Trimming removed 3 bases at V and 3 bases at J, with 15 bases between. The CDR3 totals 15 residues. Germline CDR1 SGHRS, CDR2 YFSETQ. CDR3 DNA sequence: TGCGCCAGCAGCTCCCGAACCTCAGGGGACACTGAAGCTTTCTTT. Translation gives CASSSRTSGDTEAFF. The variable domain in full, completed from reference TRBV5-1 and TRBJ1-1, reads KAGVTQTPRYLIKTRGQQVTLSCSPISGHRSVSWYQQTPGQGLQFLFEYFSETQRNKGNFPGRFSGRQFSNSRSEMNVSTLELGDSALYLCASSSRTSGDTEAFFGQGTRLTVV.

The rearrangement joins TRBV10-3 to TRBJ2-3; 8 bases line up with TRBD1. The CDR3 sequence is 14 residues long. With 7 bases clipped from V and 0 bases from J, the junction kept 3 bases outside the gene matches. Germline CDR1 is ENHRY and CDR2 is SYGVKD. The DNA for the CDR3 is TGTGCCATCATCGGGGACAGGAGCACAGATACGCAGTATTTT. It specifies CAIIGDRSTDTQYF.

The chain has TRBV24-1 and TRBJ2-7; no definite D call. CDR1 and CDR2 (germline): KGHDR, SFDVKD. V lost 7 bases to trimming and J lost 7 bases, with 13 bases between them. The CDR3 sequence is 12 residues long. Here the CDR3 DNA reads TGTGCCACCAGCGCACGAGTCAATGAGCAGTACTTC. It codes for CATSARVNEQYF.